A selection of T cell receptor beta chains follows, all from one sample in a study of cytomegalovirus exposure and HLA in healthy donors. The assay was immunoSEQ multiplex PCR, and TCRdb's table has in-frame clones only and misses some. The profile shows some 150,000 clones, nearly 80% of them singletons. Input material: PBMCs. The receptors stem from a man aged 35-49 years in good health and CMV-seropositive. CDR3s include the opening cysteine and the closing phenylalanine or tryptophan. The D gene is left open where the match is weak. Clone sizes are given selectively: once, few, many, or a class where the clone is expanded.

j_gene | v_gene | d_gene | abundance | CDR3aa | CDR3nt
TRBJ2-5 | TRBV5-1 | TRBD2 | - | CASSLALSGVSETQYF | TGCGCCAGCAGCTTGGCCCTCAGCGGGGTATCTGAGACCCAGTACTTC
TRBJ1-2 | TRBV19 | - | - | CASSIGRNDNYGYTF | TGTGCCAGTAGTATAGGGCGGAACGATAACTATGGCTACACCTTC
TRBJ2-1 | TRBV11-2 | - | - | CASSLIRGPKFF | TGTGCCAGCAGCTTAATCAGGGGTCCGAAGTTCTTC
TRBJ1-2 | TRBV28 | - | - | CASRSTGETYGYTF | TGTGCCAGCAGATCCACGGGGGAGACCTATGGCTACACCTTC
TRBJ1-5 | TRBV19 | - | few | CASSIAWQGNQPQHF | TGTGCCAGTAGTATTGCTTGGCAGGGGAATCAGCCCCAGCATTTT
TRBJ2-1 | TRBV11-3 | - | - | CASSLVRNEQFF | TGTGCCAGCAGCTTAGTCCGCAATGAGCAGTTCTTC
TRBJ2-3 | TRBV2 | TRBD1 | - | CASRTGGGTDTQYF | TGTGCCAGCAGGACAGGGGGAGGCACAGATACGCAGTATTTT
TRBJ1-5 | TRBV18 | - | - | CASSPSNNQPQHF | TGTGCCAGCTCACCATCCAACAATCAGCCCCAGCATTTT
TRBJ1-5 | TRBV19 | TRBD1 | few | CASRDSVSNQPQHF | TGTGCCAGTCGGGACAGCGTTAGCAATCAGCCCCAGCATTTT
TRBJ1-2 | TRBV14 | TRBD1 | few | CASSSTLRTGRYGYTF | TGTGCCAGCAGCTCTACTCTACGGACAGGGCGGTATGGCTACACCTTC
TRBJ2-1 | TRBV11-3 | TRBD2 | - | CASSPGTSGRGNEQFF | TGTGCCAGCAGCCCGGGGACTAGCGGGAGGGGCAATGAGCAGTTCTTC
TRBJ2-5 | TRBV11-2 | - | - | CASSPGTFAQETQYF | TGTGCCAGCAGCCCTGGGACTTTCGCCCAAGAGACCCAGTACTTC
TRBJ2-6 | TRBV19 | TRBD2 | - | CASKRTSGSSGANVLTF | TGTGCCAGTAAAAGGACTAGCGGGAGTTCTGGGGCCAACGTCCTGACTTTC
TRBJ2-7 | TRBV28 | - | - | CASSSSTGSGALYEQYF | TGTGCCAGCAGTTCATCAACAGGGAGCGGGGCCTTGTACGAGCAGTACTTC
TRBJ2-7 | TRBV5-6 | TRBD2 | - | CASSLTSGRLGEQYF | TGTGCCAGCAGCTTAACTAGCGGGAGGTTGGGGGAGCAGTACTTC
TRBJ1-1 | TRBV9 | TRBD1 | - | CASSVTPGGPNTEAFF | TGTGCCAGCAGCGTAACGCCAGGGGGACCGAACACTGAAGCTTTCTTT
TRBJ1-1 | TRBV15 | - | - | CATSREGGYSATEAFF | TGTGCCACCAGCAGAGAAGGGGGTTATAGCGCCACTGAAGCTTTCTTT
TRBJ2-1 | TRBV19 | - | - | CASSTRRWRNNEQFF | TGTGCCAGTAGTACCCGGAGGTGGCGGAACAATGAGCAGTTCTTC
TRBJ2-6 | TRBV4-2 | - | - | CASSQELSLLSGANVLTF | TGTGCCAGCAGCCAAGAGCTGAGTCTACTTTCTGGGGCCAACGTCCTGACTTTC
TRBJ1-3 | TRBV15 | TRBD1 | - | CATSRATGVAGNTIYF | TGTGCCACCAGCAGGGCCACAGGGGTTGCTGGAAACACCATATATTTT
TRBJ2-3 | TRBV5-1 | TRBD2 | once | CASSSKASGRRTDTQYF | TGCGCCAGCAGCTCTAAGGCTAGCGGGAGGAGGACAGATACGCAGTATTTT
TRBJ1-2 | TRBV28 | - | - | CASKPREGLYGYTF | TGTGCCAGCAAACCGCGTGAGGGCCTCTATGGCTACACCTTC